A single sample is the source of the 32 T cell receptor gamma chains below, sequenced in a study of gamma-delta chains in newborns, infants, children. TCRdb re-called clones from the reads using CATT. Among about 450 gamma-chain clones listed, 28% were seen once. Sequenced sample: blood. The receptor source for this set is a child who was a newborn, infant or young child, either healthy, febrile or measles-vaccinated (not recorded which).

A note on this clone: A read error is the likely source, as a far larger clone sits one nucleotide away. Other DNA sequences within the sample encode an identical CDR3. The chain joins TRGV9 to TRGJ1 or TRGJ2. The CDR3 runs 13 residues. Germline CDR1 GITISATS, CDR2 ISYDGTV (reference sequence). The CDR3 loop is CALWEVSYYKKLF. In DNA, the CDR3 is TGTGCCCTGTGGGAGGTGTCTTATTATAAGAAACTCTTT.

A remark on this clone: This may be a read error, as it is one base from a much larger clone. The chain employs TRGV9 and TRGJP. The junction had 6 bases not matched to a gene; V was cut back by 0 bases and J by 7 bases. Germline V gene data show CDR1 as GITISATS and CDR2 as ISYDGTV (reference sequence). The CDR3 totals 17 residues. CDR3 sequence (DNA): TGTGCCTTGTGGGAGGTGCATGTCGAGTTGGGCAAAAAAATCAAGGTATTT. Translation: CALWEVHVELGKKIKVF.

Sample share makes this clone large (0.1 to 1%). Other DNA variants within this sample encode the same CDR3. This chain connects TRGV9 to TRGJP. The germline V gene has CDR1 GITISATS and CDR2 ISYDGTV (reference sequence). The CDR3 loop spans 17 amino acids. Trimming took 3 bases from V and 4 from J; bases not matched to a gene: 6. CDR3 sequence: CALWETPQELGKKIKVF. The CDR3 region has the DNA TGTGCCTTGTGGGAGACCCCACAAGAGTTGGGCAAAAAAATCAAGGTATTT.

Relative to its sample, this clone is large. This may come from a read error, since a much larger clone is one base off. In the same sample, other DNA sequences code for this CDR3. The chain's CDR3 is CALWEEELGKKIKVF. The CDR3, as DNA: TGTGCCTTGTGGGAGGAAGAGTTGGGCAAAAAAATCAAGGTATTT. This sequence joins TRGV9 and TRGJP. There are 15 residues in the CDR3. The ends lost 2 bases at V and 5 bases at J; junction bases unmatched: 0. Germline CDR1 is GITISATS and CDR2 is ISYDGTV (reference sequence).

As regards this clone: This may be a read error: a much more frequent sequence differs by one nucleotide. The rearrangement links TRGV9 to TRGJP. The CDR3 totals 17 residues. From germline, CDR1 is GITISATS and CDR2 ISYDGTV (reference sequence). This CDR3 is CALREVREELGKKIKVF. The CDR3 DNA sequence: TGTGCCTTGCGGGAGGTCCGCGAGGAGTTGGGCAAAAAAATCAAGGTATTT.

For this clone: One base separates it from a far larger clone, so it is likely a read error. J is TRGJP and V is TRGV9. The V gene's germline CDR1 is GITISATS and CDR2 ISYDGTV (reference sequence). There are 14 residues in the CDR3. The CDR3 spells CALWQELGKKINVF. The CDR3 region has the DNA TGTGCCTTGTGGCAAGAGTTGGGCAAAAAAATCAATGTATTT.

This clone is hyperexpanded (1% or more) by share. The chain couples TRGV9 to TRGJ1 or TRGJ2. This CDR3 is built from 12 residues. V shed 0 bases and J 5 bases; nucleotides not matched to a gene: 1. Per germline, CDR1 GITISATS and CDR2 ISYDGTV (reference sequence). CDR3 amino acids: CALWEVDYKKLF. As DNA, the CDR3 is TGTGCCTTGTGGGAGGTGGATTATAAGAAACTCTTT.

As for this clone: This likely reflects a read error, since a far larger clone is one base away. Additional DNA sequences in this sample encode the identical CDR3. V usage is TRGV9 and J usage is TRGJP. The CDR3 length is 15 residues. The germline CDR1 and CDR2 sequences are GITISATS and ISYDGTV (reference sequence). As DNA, the CDR3 is TGTGCCCTGTGGGAGCAAGAGTTGGGCAAAAAAATCAAGGTATTT. Its protein product is CALWEQELGKKIKVF.

This clone was detected a few times. Relative to the germline gene, one junction end is altered; a read error may explain this. This CDR3 is also generated by other DNA sequences in the sample. The chain joins TRGV9 to TRGJP. The CDR3 covers 15 residues. The germline gives CDR1 GITISATS, CDR2 ISYDGTV (reference sequence). As DNA, the CDR3 is TGTGCCTTGTGGACAATTGAGTTGGGCAAAAAAATCAAGGTATTC. It yields the protein CALWTIELGKKIKVF.

As concerns this clone: A single base is all that separates this from a far larger clone, so a read error is likely. This sample includes further DNA sequences coding for the same CDR3. The chain is built from TRGV3 and TRGJ1 or TRGJ2. This CDR3 is 10 amino acids long. Losses at the gene ends were 10 bases for V and 7 bases for J; bases not matched to a gene: 7. The germline V gene encodes CDR1 VTNTFY and CDR2 YDVSTARD (reference sequence). CDR3 DNA sequence: TGTGCCACGATTTACTATAAGAAACTCTTT. Translated: CATIYYKKLF.

This clone is large in the sample. As DNA, the CDR3 is TGTGCCTTGTGGGAGTTGGGCAAAAAAATCAAGGTATTT. This gives the protein CALWELGKKIKVF. The chain recombines TRGV9 with TRGJP. Per germline, CDR1 GITISATS and CDR2 ISYDGTV (reference sequence). The CDR3 covers 13 residues. V lost 3 bases to trimming and J lost 10 bases; unmatched junction nucleotides: 0.

This clone is large (0.1 to 1%). The gene calls are TRGV9 and TRGJP. The CDR3 runs to 18 residues. CDR1 GITISATS and CDR2 ISYDGTV come from the germline V gene (reference sequence). Trimming cost V 2 bases and J 4 bases; bases outside gene matches: 8. The CDR3 region is CALWEADTQELGKKIKVF. Here the CDR3 DNA reads TGTGCCTTGTGGGAGGCCGACACCCAAGAGTTGGGCAAAAAAATCAAGGTATTT.

This clone is large by share. It differs at one base from a far larger clone, so likely a read error. The rearrangement links TRGV9 to TRGJP. This CDR3 spans 16 amino acids. The V gene's germline CDR1 is GITISATS and CDR2 ISYDGTV (reference sequence). CDR3 sequence (DNA): TGTGCCTTGTGGAAGGTGCAAGAGTTGGGCAAAAAAATCAAGGTATTT. Translated, it gives CALWKVQELGKKIKVF.

With respect to this clone: With a much larger clone just one base away, this may be a read error. Distinct nucleotide sequences in the sample also encode this CDR3. This chain links TRGV9 with TRGJP. J was trimmed by 3 bases and V by 2 bases; bases with no gene match: 4. CDR1 is GITISATS and CDR2 is ISYDGTV in the germline V gene (reference sequence). This CDR3 is built from 17 residues. The CDR3 sequence: CALWEAPQELGKKIKVF. The CDR3 DNA is TGTGCCTTGTGGGAGGCGCCGCAAGAGTTGGGCAAAAAAATCAAGGTATTT.

On this clone: It may be a read error: a sequence one base away is much more abundant. The same CDR3 arises from other DNA sequences in this sample as well. The chain combines TRGV9 with TRGJP. CDR1 is GITISATS, CDR2 ISYDGTV, per germline (reference sequence). CDR3 size: 18 residues. The CDR3 DNA reads TGTGCCTTGTGGGACCCTCTCCCTCAAGAGCTGGGCAAAAAAATCAAGGTATTT. Protein: CALWDPLPQELGKKIKVF.

The CDR3 protein is CALWEERWQELGKKIKVF. CDR3 in DNA: TGTGCCTTGTGGGAGGAAAGGTGGCAAGAGTTGGGCAAAAAAATCAAGGTATTT. V and J are TRGV9 and TRGJP. CDR3 size: 18 residues. V gave up 2 bases and J gave up 2 bases; unmatched junction bases: 6. Germline-derived CDR1 and CDR2 are GITISATS and ISYDGTV (reference sequence).

This clone came up a few times. This DNA's translation and the protein TCRdb lists, from a much larger clone, do not match at residue 14, likely due to a read error; the protein shown is translated from the DNA. The CDR3 region has the DNA TGTGCCTTGTGGGAGGAGGAAGAGTTGGGCAAAAAAATCAGGGTATTT. This translates into CALWEEEELGKKIRVF. This chain links TRGV9 with TRGJP. Per the germline V gene, CDR1 is GITISATS and CDR2 is ISYDGTV (reference sequence). The CDR3 length is 16 residues.

This clone is a singleton in its sample. One base away lies a much larger clone, so this may be a sequencing read error. CDR3 nucleotides: TGTACCTTGTGGGAGGTGCATAGTCGGCTGTTAGGGTATAAGAAACTCTTT. It translates to CTLWEVHSRLLGYKKLF. The rearrangement uses TRGV9 and TRGJ1 or TRGJ2. Germline loops: CDR1 GITISATS, CDR2 ISYDGTV (reference sequence). The CDR3 runs 17 residues.

By share of the sample, this clone is large. The same CDR3 arises from other DNA sequences in this sample as well. This rearrangement joins TRGV9 to TRGJP. The CDR3 is made up of 17 amino acids. V lost 1 base, J lost 7 bases, and 7 bases stayed unmatched. Germline values: CDR1 GITISATS, CDR2 ISYDGTV (reference sequence). This CDR3 reads CALWEVLGELGKKIKVF. CDR3 DNA sequence: TGTGCCTTGTGGGAGGTTCTCGGGGAGTTGGGCAAAAAAATCAAGGTATTT.

This clone appeared a few times. A far bigger clonotype differs at one base, so this is likely a read error. The chain employs TRGV9 and TRGJ1 or TRGJ2. The CDR3 has 11 amino acids. V lost 2 bases and J lost 12; bases outside the gene matches: 7. CDR1 is GITISATS and CDR2 is ISYDGTV in the germline V gene (reference sequence). CDR3 sequence: CALWEGHRKLF. The CDR3 nucleotides read TGTGCCTTGTGGGAGGGCCATAGGAAACTCTTT.

To note about this clone: A far larger clone is just one base off, so this is likely a read error. The same CDR3 can be traced to other DNA sequences in this sample. This chain joins TRGV9 and TRGJP. The CDR3 covers 17 residues. The germline CDR1 and CDR2 sequences are GITISATS and ISYDGTV (reference sequence). The CDR3 nucleotides read TGTGCCTTGTGGGAGACCCCACAAGAGCTGGGCAAAAAAATCAAGGTATTT. Protein: CALWETPQELGKKIKVF.

This clone counts as large. The CDR3 spells CALWETKREKLF. DNA of the CDR3: TGTGCCTTGTGGGAGACAAAGAGAGAGAAACTCTTT. This chain connects TRGV9 to TRGJ1 or TRGJ2. The CDR3 loop spans 12 amino acids. Germline values: CDR1 GITISATS, CDR2 ISYDGTV (reference sequence). The junction had 10 bases not matched to a gene; V was cut back by 3 bases and J by 11 bases.

This clone counts as large. This sample includes further DNA sequences coding for the same CDR3. V and J are TRGV9 and TRGJP. Germline V gene lookup returns CDR1 GITISATS and CDR2 ISYDGTV (reference sequence). There are 16 residues in the CDR3. V was clipped by 3 bases and J by 4 bases; unmatched bases: 3. CDR3 coding DNA: TGTGCCTTGTGGGAGTCTCAAGAGTTGGGCAAAAAAATCAAGGTATTT. Protein product: CALWESQELGKKIKVF.

Sample share makes this clone large. This likely came from a read error, as a far larger clone is one base away. The same CDR3 arises from other DNA sequences in this sample as well. This CDR3 reads CALWEVLELGKKIKVF. As DNA, the CDR3 is TGTGCCTTGTGGGAGGTGCTAGAGTTGGGCAAAAAAATCAAGGTATTT. The chain joins TRGV9 to TRGJP. CDR1 and CDR2 (germline): GITISATS, ISYDGTV (reference sequence). Trimming cost V 0 bases and J 6 bases; bases outside gene matches: 2. This CDR3 has 16 residues.

A note on this clone: One end of the junction is discordant with germline, which a read error may explain. The chain carries TRGV9 and TRGJP. The CDR3 extends over 17 amino acids. Germline lookup yields CDR1 GITISATS and CDR2 ISYDGTV (reference sequence). The DNA of the CDR3 is TGTGCCTTGTGGGGGGTGCGAGGAGAGCTGGGCAAAAAAATCAAGGTATTT. Its translation: CALWGVRGELGKKIKVF.

Note on this clone: A clone one base away is much larger, so this may be a read error. This chain links TRGV9 with TRGJP1. CDR3 size: 13 residues. Germline CDR1 reads GITISATS; CDR2 reads ISYDGTV (reference sequence). CDR3 DNA: TGTGCCTTGTGGGAGGTGCTTGGTTGGCTCAAGATATTT. It translates to CALWEVLGWLKIF.

This clone is judged large. Other nucleotide sequences in the sample specify the same CDR3. This chain connects TRGV9 to TRGJP. CDR1 is GITISATS and CDR2 is ISYDGTV in the germline V gene (reference sequence). The ends lost 0 bases at V and 7 bases at J; junction bases unmatched: 6. CDR3 length: 17 residues. CDR3 DNA sequence: TGTGCCTTGTGGGAGGTGCACCGTGAGTTGGGCAAAAAAATCAAGGTATTT. As protein: CALWEVHRELGKKIKVF.

About this clone: A much larger clone lies one base from this, so it may be a read error. This CDR3 is also generated by other DNA sequences in the sample. The J gene is TRGJP, the V gene TRGV9. The germline CDR1 and CDR2 sequences are GITISATS and ISYDGTV (reference sequence). This CDR3 has 17 residues. CDR3 nucleotide sequence: TGTGCCTTGTGGGAGGTGGCCCAAGAGTTGGGTAAAAAAATCAAGGTATTT. Amino acid sequence: CALWEVAQELGKKIKVF.

This clone came up a few times. Possible read error: a much larger clone is one base away. The rearrangement links TRGV9 to TRGJP. This CDR3 region has 15 residues. Per the germline V gene, CDR1 is GITISATS and CDR2 is ISYDGTV (reference sequence). CDR3: CALREVELGKKIKVF. The CDR3 DNA reads as TGTGCCTTGCGGGAGGTAGAGTTGGGCAAAAAAATCAAGGTATTT.

By share, this clone ranks as large. Additional DNA sequences in this sample encode the identical CDR3. The chain recombines TRGV9 with TRGJP. Germline CDR1 GITISATS, CDR2 ISYDGTV (reference sequence). This CDR3 comprises 16 residues. Trimming took 0 bases from V and 7 from J; bases not matched to a gene: 3. CDR3 sequence: CALWEVRELGKKIKVF. CDR3 nucleotides: TGTGCCTTGTGGGAGGTGAGGGAGTTGGGCAAAAAAATCAAGGTATTT.

Of note for this clone: A much larger clone differs by one base, so this may be a read error. Other DNA sequences from this sample encode an identical CDR3 as well. The chain employs TRGV9 and TRGJP. The CDR3 extends over 18 amino acids. CDR1 and CDR2 from the germline V gene are GITISATS and ISYDGTV (reference sequence). The CDR3 DNA reads as TGTGCCTTGTGGGACCCTCTCCCTCAAGAGTTGGGCAAAAAAATCAAGGTGTTT. Translation: CALWDPLPQELGKKIKVF.

With regard to this clone: A much larger clone differs from this one at a single base, so this may be a read error. The V and J genes are TRGV9 and TRGJ1 or TRGJ2. The germline CDR1 and CDR2 sequences are GITISATS and ISYDGTV (reference sequence). V lost 2 bases to trimming and J lost 7 bases; unmatched junction nucleotides: 8. The length of the CDR3 is 13 residues. The CDR3 DNA reads as TGTGCCTTGTGGGAGGGGCAAGGCTATAAGAAACTCTTT. Translation: CALWEGQGYKKLF.